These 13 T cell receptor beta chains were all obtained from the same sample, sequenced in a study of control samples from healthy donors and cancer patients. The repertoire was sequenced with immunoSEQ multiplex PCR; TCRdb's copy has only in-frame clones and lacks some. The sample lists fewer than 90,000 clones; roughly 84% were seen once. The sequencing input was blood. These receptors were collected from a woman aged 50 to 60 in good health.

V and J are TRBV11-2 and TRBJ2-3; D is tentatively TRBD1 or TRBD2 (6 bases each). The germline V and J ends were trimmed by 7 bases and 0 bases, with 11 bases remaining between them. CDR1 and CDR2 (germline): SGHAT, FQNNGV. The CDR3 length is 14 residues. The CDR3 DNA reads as TGTGCCAGCAACCCCGGGGGCAGCACAGATACGCAGTATTTT. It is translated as CASNPGGSTDTQYF.

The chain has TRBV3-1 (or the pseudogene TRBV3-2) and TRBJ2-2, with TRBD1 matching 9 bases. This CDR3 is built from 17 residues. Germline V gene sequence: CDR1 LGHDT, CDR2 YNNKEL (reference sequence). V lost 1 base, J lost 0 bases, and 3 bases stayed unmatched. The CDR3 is CASSQAYRGPNTGELFF. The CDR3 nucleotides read TGTGCCAGCAGCCAAGCTTACAGGGGGCCGAACACCGGGGAGCTGTTTTTT.

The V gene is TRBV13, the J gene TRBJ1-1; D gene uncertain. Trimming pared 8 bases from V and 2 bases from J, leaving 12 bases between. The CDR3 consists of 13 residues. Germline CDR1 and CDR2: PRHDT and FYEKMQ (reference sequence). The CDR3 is CASGRVENTEAFF. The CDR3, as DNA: TGTGCCAGCGGAAGGGTGGAAAACACTGAAGCTTTCTTT.

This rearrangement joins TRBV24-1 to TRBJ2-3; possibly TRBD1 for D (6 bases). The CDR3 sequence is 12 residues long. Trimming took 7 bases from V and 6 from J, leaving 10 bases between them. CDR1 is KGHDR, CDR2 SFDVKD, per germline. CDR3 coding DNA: TGTGCCACCAGGGACAGCGCCGATACGCAGTATTTT. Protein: CATRDSADTQYF.

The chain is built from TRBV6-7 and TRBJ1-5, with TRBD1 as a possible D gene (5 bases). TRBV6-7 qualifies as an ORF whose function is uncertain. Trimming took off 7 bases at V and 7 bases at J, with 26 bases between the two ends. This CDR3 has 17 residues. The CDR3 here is CASKGEGQGSGDQPQHF. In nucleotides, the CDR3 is TGTGCCAGCAAGGGCGAGGGTCAGGGTTCCGGAGACCAGCCCCAGCATTTT.

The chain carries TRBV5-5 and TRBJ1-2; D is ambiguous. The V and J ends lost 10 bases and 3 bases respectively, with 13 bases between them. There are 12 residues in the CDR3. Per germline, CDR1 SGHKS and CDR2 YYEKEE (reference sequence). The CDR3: CAAAPGDYGYTF. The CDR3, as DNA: TGTGCCGCGGCACCAGGAGACTATGGCTACACCTTC.

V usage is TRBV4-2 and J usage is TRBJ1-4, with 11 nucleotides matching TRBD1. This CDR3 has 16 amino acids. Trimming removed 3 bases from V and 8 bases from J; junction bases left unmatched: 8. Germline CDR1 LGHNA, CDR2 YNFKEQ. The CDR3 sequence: CASSQAGTGGREKLFF. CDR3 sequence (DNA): TGTGCCAGCAGCCAGGCCGGGACAGGGGGACGGGAAAAACTGTTTTTT.

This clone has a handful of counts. CDR3 nucleotides: TGTGCCAGCACCCAGGGGACAAATCAGCCCCAGCATTTT. Translation: CASTQGTNQPQHF. The chain employs TRBV6-5 and TRBJ1-5; TRBD1 might be the D (6 bases). V was shortened by 7 bases and J by 4 bases, with 11 bases between the two germline ends. CDR1 is MNHEY, CDR2 SVGAGI, per germline. This CDR3 comprises 13 residues.

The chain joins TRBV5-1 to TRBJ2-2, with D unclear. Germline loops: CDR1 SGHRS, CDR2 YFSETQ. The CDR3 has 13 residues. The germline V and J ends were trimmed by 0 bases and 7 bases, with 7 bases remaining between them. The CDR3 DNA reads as TGCGCCAGCAGCTTGGCCTTAGACGGGGAGCTGTTTTTT. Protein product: CASSLALDGELFF.

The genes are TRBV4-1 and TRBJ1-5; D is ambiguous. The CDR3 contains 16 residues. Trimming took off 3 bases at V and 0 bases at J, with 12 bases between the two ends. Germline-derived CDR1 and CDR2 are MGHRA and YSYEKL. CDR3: CASSHVPGNSNQPQHF. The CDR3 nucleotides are TGCGCCAGCAGCCATGTACCTGGGAATAGCAATCAGCCCCAGCATTTT.

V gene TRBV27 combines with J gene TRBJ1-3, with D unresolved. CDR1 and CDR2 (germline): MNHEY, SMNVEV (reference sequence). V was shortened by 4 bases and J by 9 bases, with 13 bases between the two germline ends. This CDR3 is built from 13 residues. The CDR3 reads CASSSSSGGTIYF. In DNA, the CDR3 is TGTGCCAGCAGTTCCTCCTCCGGCGGCACCATATATTTT.

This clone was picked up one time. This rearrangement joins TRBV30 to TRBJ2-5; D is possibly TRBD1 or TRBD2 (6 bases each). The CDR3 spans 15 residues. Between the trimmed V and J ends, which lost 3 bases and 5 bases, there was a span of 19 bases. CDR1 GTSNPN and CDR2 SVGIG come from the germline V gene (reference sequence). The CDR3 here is CAWRGLGGAWETQYF. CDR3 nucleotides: TGTGCCTGGAGGGGGCTGGGGGGCGCGTGGGAGACCCAGTACTTC.

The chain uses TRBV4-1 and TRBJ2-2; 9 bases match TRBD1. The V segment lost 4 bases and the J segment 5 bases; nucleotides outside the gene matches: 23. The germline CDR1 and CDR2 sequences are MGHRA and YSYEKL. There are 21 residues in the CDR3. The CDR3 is CASSRRTGTGRYSHQTGELFF. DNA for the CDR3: TGCGCCAGCAGCCGTCGGACCGGGACAGGGAGGTATAGTCACCAGACCGGGGAGCTGTTTTTT.